This note documents a single TCR beta chain sequence. Amplification targeted TCR beta CDR3 regions from RNA transcripts. HTBI primers were the set used in a first-round RT-PCR of the TCR CDR3. MiXCR, run by TCRdb on the multiplex PCR reads, gives a single entry per CDR3 protein. The data contain around 560,000 distinct CDR3 sequences, over 15% of them singletons. The CDR3 is 16 amino acids. Germline loops: CDR1 LGHDT, CDR2 YNNKEL (reference sequence). V lost 3 bases and J 2 bases, leaving 14 bases between the germline ends. These data come from a study of T cells in Graves' hyperthyroidism and ophthalmopathy. Graves' hyperthyroidism is called stable when ophthalmopathy does not progress within 18 months. Newly diagnosed hyperthyroidism patients aged 18 to 65 years had disease lasting under 2 months. Exclusion of patients followed from uncontrolled infection, other autoimmune disease, pregnancy or lactation. The PBMCs studied were ones that came from 8.5 to 10 ml fresh peripheral blood.

The specimen was blood. This rearrangement joins TRBV3-1 to TRBJ2-1; D call uncertain. The clonotype comes from a woman aged 18-29 years with Graves' hyperthyroidism. The chain's CDR3 is CASSHITATTYNEQFF. CDR3 DNA: TGTGCCAGCAGCCATATTACAGCAACCACCTACAATGAGCAGTTCTTC.